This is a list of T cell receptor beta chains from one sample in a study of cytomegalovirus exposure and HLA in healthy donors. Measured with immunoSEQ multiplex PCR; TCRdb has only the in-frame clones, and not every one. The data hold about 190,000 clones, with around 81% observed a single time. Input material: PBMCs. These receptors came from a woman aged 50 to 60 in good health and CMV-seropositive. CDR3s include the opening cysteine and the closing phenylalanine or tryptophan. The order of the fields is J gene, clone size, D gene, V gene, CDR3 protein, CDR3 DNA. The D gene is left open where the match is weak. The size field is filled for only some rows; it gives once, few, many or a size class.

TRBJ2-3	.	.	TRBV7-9	CASTQPVDTQYF	TGTGCCAGCACCCAACCGGTGGATACGCAGTATTTT
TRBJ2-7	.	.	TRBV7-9	CASSSTVEQYF	TGTGCCAGCAGTTCTACCGTCGAGCAGTACTTC
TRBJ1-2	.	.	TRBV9	CASSPDGGARGYTF	TGTGCCAGCAGCCCCGATGGGGGGGCTAGGGGCTACACCTTC
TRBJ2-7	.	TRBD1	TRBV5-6	CASSSSGGEQYF	TGTGCCAGCAGCTCATCAGGGGGCGAGCAGTACTTC
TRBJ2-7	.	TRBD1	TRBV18	CASSRGTAGSSYEQYF	TGTGCCAGCTCACGGGGGACAGCCGGCTCCTCCTACGAGCAGTACTTC
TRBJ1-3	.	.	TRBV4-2	CASSGGGPGNTIYF	TGTGCCAGCAGCGGCGGGGGACCTGGAAACACCATATATTTT
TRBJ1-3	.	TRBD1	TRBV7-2	CASTDWRGRVGGNTIYF	TGTGCCAGCACCGACTGGAGGGGGCGAGTGGGCGGAAACACCATATATTTT
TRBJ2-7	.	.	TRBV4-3	CASSQQSISEQYF	TGCGCCAGCAGCCAACAAAGCATTAGCGAGCAGTACTTC
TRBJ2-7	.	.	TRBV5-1	CASSLVAGDEQYF	TGCGCCAGCAGCTTGGTGGCGGGTGACGAGCAGTACTTC
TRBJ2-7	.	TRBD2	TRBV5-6	CASSLPSGDTHYEQYF	TGTGCCAGCAGCTTGCCTAGCGGGGACACTCACTACGAGCAGTACTTC
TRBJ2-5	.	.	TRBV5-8	CASSSRETQYF	TGTGCCAGCAGCTCTAGGGAGACCCAGTACTTC
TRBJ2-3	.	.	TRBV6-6	CASSPRVTGPGGAQYF	TGTGCCAGCAGCCCCCGTGTGACGGGGCCCGGGGGTGCGCAGTATTTT
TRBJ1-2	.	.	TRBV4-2	CASSQDTSGHGGYTF	TGTGCCAGCAGCCAAGATACCTCAGGACACGGGGGCTACACCTTC
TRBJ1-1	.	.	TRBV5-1	CASSSTESNTEAFF	TGCGCCAGCAGCTCGACAGAAAGTAACACTGAAGCTTTCTTT
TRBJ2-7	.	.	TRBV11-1	CASSYETGAYEQYF	TGTGCCAGCAGTTACGAGACAGGAGCCTACGAGCAGTACTTC
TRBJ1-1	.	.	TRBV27	CASSLWQGSNTEAFF	TGTGCCAGCAGTTTGTGGCAGGGCTCGAACACTGAAGCTTTCTTT
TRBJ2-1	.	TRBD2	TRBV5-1	CASSFLAGNNEQFF	TGCGCCAGCAGCTTCCTAGCGGGGAACAATGAGCAGTTCTTC
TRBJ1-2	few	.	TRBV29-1	CSATGTGSYGYTF	TGCAGCGCCACCGGGACCGGGAGCTATGGCTACACCTTC
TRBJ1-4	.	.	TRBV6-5	CASSMTGGREKLFF	TGTGCCAGCAGTATGACCGGGGGTCGTGAAAAACTGTTTTTT
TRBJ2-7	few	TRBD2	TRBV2	CASNNPSGPSSYEQYF	TGTGCCAGCAATAACCCTAGCGGGCCGAGCTCCTACGAGCAGTACTTC
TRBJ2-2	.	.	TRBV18	CASSPGVRTGELFF	TGTGCCAGCTCACCAGGTGTGAGGACCGGGGAGCTGTTTTTT
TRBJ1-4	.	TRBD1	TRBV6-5	CASSLTPDRNEKLFF	TGTGCCAGCAGTTTGACCCCGGACAGGAATGAAAAACTGTTTTTT
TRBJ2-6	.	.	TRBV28	CASSTINSQNIYFSGANVLTF	TGTGCCAGCAGTACAATAAATTCGCAGAATATTTATTTTTCTGGGGCCAACGTCCTGACTTTC
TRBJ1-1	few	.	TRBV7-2	CASSRTRGGNTEAFF	TGTGCCAGCAGCCGCACCCGGGGGGGGAACACTGAAGCTTTCTTT
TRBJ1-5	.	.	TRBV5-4	CASSFGGVGQPQHF	TGTGCCAGCAGCTTCGGGGGGGTAGGTCAGCCCCAGCATTTT
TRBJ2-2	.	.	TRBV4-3	CASRRNLGGDFAGELFF	TGCGCCAGCAGACGGAACCTAGGGGGGGATTTTGCCGGGGAGCTGTTTTTT
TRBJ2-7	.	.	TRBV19	CASSITGNEQYF	TGTGCCAGTAGTATCACGGGGAACGAGCAGTACTTC
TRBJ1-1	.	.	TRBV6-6	CASSYPRGDTEAFF	TGTGCCAGCAGTTACCCCCGTGGAGACACTGAAGCTTTCTTT
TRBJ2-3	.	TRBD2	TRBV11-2	CASSLRSASGWSTDTQYF	TGTGCCAGCAGCTTAAGGTCTGCTAGCGGGTGGAGCACAGATACGCAGTATTTT
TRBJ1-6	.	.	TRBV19	CASRLVNSPLHF	TGTGCCAGCCGACTGGTTAATTCACCCCTCCACTTT
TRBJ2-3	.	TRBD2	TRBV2	CASSMTSGASDTQYF	TGTGCCAGCAGTATGACTAGCGGGGCCTCAGATACGCAGTATTTT
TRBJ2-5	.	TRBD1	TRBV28	CASSSPGTGSQETQYF	TGTGCCAGCAGTTCCCCTGGGACAGGGTCACAAGAGACCCAGTACTTC
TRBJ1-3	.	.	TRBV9	CASSVGLLSGNTIYF	TGTGCCAGCAGCGTTGGACTCCTCTCTGGAAACACCATATATTTT
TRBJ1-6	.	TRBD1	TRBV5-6	CASSLQGTGVSPLHF	TGTGCCAGCAGCTTGCAAGGGACAGGGGTGTCACCCCTCCACTTT
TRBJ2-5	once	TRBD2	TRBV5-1	CASSSKRGSQETQYF	TGCGCCAGCAGCTCTAAGCGGGGGAGCCAAGAGACCCAGTACTTC
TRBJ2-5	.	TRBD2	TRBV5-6	CASSLRLAIQNF	TGTGCCAGCAGCTTGAGACTAGCCATTCAAAACTTC
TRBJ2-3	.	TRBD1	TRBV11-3	CASSLDSTGMADTQYF	TGTGCCAGCAGCTTAGACTCGACAGGGATGGCAGATACGCAGTATTTT